This T cell receptor beta chain was captured in a study of blood T cell repertoires in COVID-19. Study in general: Acute and convalescent COVID-19 specimens originated in the United States, Italy and Spain. The cDNA or gDNA used as material had been derived from T cells, B-cell-depleted T cells, or PBMCs.

This CDR3 comprises 15 residues. The V end lost 6 bases, the J end lost 6 bases, and 18 bases lay between the germline ends. CDR1 and CDR2 from the germline V gene are SNHLY and FYNNEI. Seattle's enrolled individuals joined amid active infection and were then monitored longitudinally. Sequencing used immunoSEQ multiplex PCR; TCRdb keeps in-frame clones, though not all of them. The repertoire includes about 310,000 clones, roughly 90% of them detected once, and less than 3.5% sits in the top ten. Sequenced material: peripheral blood. The TCR originated in a young woman with COVID-19, enrolled during active disease. The V call is TRBV2, the J call TRBJ1-5, with D tentatively TRBD1 (6 bases). CDR3 protein: CASSTIGQTSQPQHF. In DNA form, the CDR3 reads TGTGCCAGCAGCACAATCGGACAGACGAGTCAGCCCCAGCATTTT.